This TCR beta chain comes out of a study of glioma-infiltrating T cells. This clonotype was seen repeatedly, ten times or more. CDR1 is SEHNR, CDR2 FQNEAQ, per germline (reference sequence). V lost 1 base and J 0 bases, leaving 9 bases between the germline ends. The length of the CDR3 is 15 residues. Using RNA template, CDR3s of TCR alpha and beta were amplified with iRepertoire arm-PCR. TCRdb fed the multiplex PCR reads into MiXCR, producing one record per CDR3 protein. The table includes about 3,000 distinct CDR3 sequences, 15% to 20% detected once. What was sequenced was glioma tissue, nonneoplastic brain tissue, or PBMCs (not recorded which). The chain recombines TRBV7-9 with TRBJ2-5; D is unclear. The source is a human donor with low-grade glioma or glioblastoma, undergoing nonglioma brain surgery, or in good health (not recorded which). The DNA of the CDR3 is TGTGCCAGCAGCTTAGAATCCGATAACCAAGAGACCCAGTACTTC. Translated, it gives CASSLESDNQETQYF.